These T cell receptor beta chains were read from a single sample in a study of T cells after yellow fever vaccination. TCRdb processed the 5' RACE reads anew with MiXCR; each CDR3 protein has one entry. The sample has hundreds of thousands of distinct CDR3 sequences, 15% to 20% seen once. The sequencing here drew on PBMCs, taken 15 days after the yellow fever booster vaccination. These receptors were obtained from a man aged 25-40 years who received the YFV17D yellow fever vaccine. The CDR3 runs from the conserved cysteine through the conserved F or W. D genes are given only for firm matches. Part of the rows lack a size; the others show once, few, many or a class for expanded clones.

size	V	D	J	CDR3	DNA
few	TRBV3-1	.	TRBJ2-1	CASSQTSQDPYNEQFF	TGTGCCAGCAGCCAAACTAGCCAAGATCCCTACAATGAGCAGTTCTTC
few	TRBV3-1	.	TRBJ2-7	CASSQEVVEVYEQYF	TGTGCCAGCAGCCAAGAAGTGGTGGAAGTCTACGAGCAGTACTTC
few	TRBV7-3	.	TRBJ2-2	CASSRVTANTGELFF	TGTGCCAGCAGCCGCGTAACGGCCAACACCGGGGAGCTGTTTTTT
few	TRBV7-2	TRBD2	TRBJ2-7	CASSSGLVKYEQYF	TGTGCCAGCAGCTCCGGACTAGTTAAGTACGAGCAGTACTTC
few	TRBV20-1	TRBD1	TRBJ2-7	CSAQTGGSYEQYF	TGCAGTGCCCAGACAGGGGGCTCGTACGAGCAGTACTTC
many	TRBV7-2	.	TRBJ2-5	CASSFLGGLETQYF	TGTGCCAGCAGCTTCCTCGGGGGGCTAGAGACCCAGTACTTC
.	TRBV20-1	TRBD2	TRBJ2-5	CSAREGSGNVKTQYF	TGCAGTGCTAGAGAAGGTAGCGGGAATGTAAAGACCCAGTACTTC
.	TRBV20-1	.	TRBJ2-7	CSAWTDDLYEQYF	TGCAGTGCTTGGACTGACGATCTGTACGAGCAGTACTTC
.	TRBV28	.	TRBJ2-3	CASSLYMGELALTDTQYF	TGTGCCAGCAGTTTATATATGGGTGAACTAGCCCTCACAGATACGCAGTATTTT
few	TRBV7-9	TRBD1	TRBJ2-3	CASSRQGVMVDTQYF	TGTGCCAGCAGTCGACAGGGGGTCATGGTAGATACGCAGTATTTT
few	TRBV6-2/TRBV6-3	.	TRBJ2-5	CASSYTVTRAEETQYF	TGTGCCAGCAGTTACACCGTGACTAGAGCTGAAGAGACCCAGTACTTC